This T cell receptor (beta chain) was captured in a study of blood T cell repertoires in COVID-19 (dated by TCRdb to about 2020). A note on the overall study: Collaborator samples came from the United States, Italy and Spain and covered acute and convalescent phases of COVID-19. The dataset comprised deeply sampled blood TCRbeta repertoires from subjects exposed to, actively infected with, or recovered from COVID-19. Sample metadata almost always included a de-identified subject ID, COVID-19 status, age in years and sex. The samples were drawn from two sources: the first 160 participants of the ongoing ImmuneRACE study, and 1,200 or so subjects contributed by 6 global collaborators. Where HLA class I and class II types were available, the types were taken from metadata supplied by the sample provider, not from assay-based typing. The prospective study material was composed of cDNA or gDNA derived from T cells, B-cell-depleted T cells, or PBMCs. A freely available public database, intended as a resource for researchers studying the immune response to SARS-CoV-2, is where the repertoires were released.

Beyond this particular receptor, the publication reports: Clinical and demographic metadata were provided uncurated, with the amount varying by source and participant.

Collaborating institutions collected whole blood in K2EDTA tubes following their own protocols. For TCRbeta analysis, collaborators shipped samples as frozen whole blood, isolated PBMCs, or DNA extracted from either of those sample types. The CDR1 and CDR2 encoded by the germline V gene (reference sequence) are MNHNY and SVGAGI. Trimming costs V 1 base and J 7 bases, and their ends lie 7 bases apart. The CDR3 holds 13 amino acids from the cysteine to the phenylalanine. Only CDR3 DNA remains: 39 bases, in frame from the first base. This clone was observed a few times. Its antigen has not been determined. It has no much larger one-base neighbor in the sample; base qualities were not kept. The immunoSEQ Assay, a bias-controlled multiplex PCR, was used to amplify TCRbeta CDR3 regions from genomic DNA. Regarding the original processing steps: Within the assay, amplification of reference gene primers was used to estimate how many nucleated cells each sample contained. Sequence reads were collapsed and filtered to measure the absolute abundance of every unique TCRbeta CDR3 rearrangement. Productive Simpson clonality was computed per sample as the square root of Simpson's diversity index over productive rearrangements. The immuneACCESS repertoire file appears here via TCRdb, limited to in-frame rearrangements. These files lack a portion of the clones; in checked studies, under half of the deficit traces to unresolved V genes, and the cause of the others is not known. V and J calls and clone size are given by that table; D and trimming were obtained from the DNA. Within this sample are tens of thousands of clones, with roughly 82% of them counted one time only. Of the sample, approximately 25% is held by the ten largest clones.

This receptor chain uses TRBV6-6 and TRBJ2-2, with no confidently assigned D gene. The sequenced material came from peripheral blood. The TCR originated in a man aged 60-69 years with acute or convalescent COVID-19. CDR3 region: CASSYFELGELFF. The DNA is TGTGCCAGCAGTTACTTTGAGCTCGGGGAGCTGTTTTTT.